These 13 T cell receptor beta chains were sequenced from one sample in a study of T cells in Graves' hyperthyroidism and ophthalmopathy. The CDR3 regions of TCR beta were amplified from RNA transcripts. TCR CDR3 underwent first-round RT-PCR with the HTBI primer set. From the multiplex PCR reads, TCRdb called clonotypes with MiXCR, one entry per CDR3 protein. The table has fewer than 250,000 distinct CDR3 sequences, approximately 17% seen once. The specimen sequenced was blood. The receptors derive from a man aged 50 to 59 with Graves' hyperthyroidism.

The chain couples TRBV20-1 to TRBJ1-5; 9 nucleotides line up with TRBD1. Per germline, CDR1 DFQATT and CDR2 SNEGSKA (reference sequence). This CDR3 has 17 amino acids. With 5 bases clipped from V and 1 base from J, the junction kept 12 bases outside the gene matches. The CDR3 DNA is TGCAGTGCTTATCGGACAGGGGTGAGAGGAAGCAATCAGCCCCAGCATTTT. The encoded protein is CSAYRTGVRGSNQPQHF.

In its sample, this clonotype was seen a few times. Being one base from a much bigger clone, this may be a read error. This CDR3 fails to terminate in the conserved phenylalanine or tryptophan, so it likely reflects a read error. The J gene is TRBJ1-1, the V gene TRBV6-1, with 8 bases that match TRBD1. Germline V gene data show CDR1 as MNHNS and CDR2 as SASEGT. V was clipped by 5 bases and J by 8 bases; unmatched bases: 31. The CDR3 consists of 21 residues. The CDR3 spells CASSPLRTGLKMKILGIEAFL. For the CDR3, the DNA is TGTGCCAGCAGTCCCTTACGGACAGGGTTGAAAATGAAGATCCTGGGCATCGAAGCTTTCCTT.

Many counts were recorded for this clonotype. CDR3 DNA: TGTGCCAGCAGTTTTGGGGAAAACAATGAGCAGTTCTTC. Protein: CASSFGENNEQFF. The chain is built from TRBV28 and TRBJ2-1; D is uncertain. V lost 3 bases, J lost 5 bases, and 8 bases lay in between. The CDR3 loop spans 13 amino acids. Germline lookup yields CDR1 MDHEN and CDR2 SYDVKM.

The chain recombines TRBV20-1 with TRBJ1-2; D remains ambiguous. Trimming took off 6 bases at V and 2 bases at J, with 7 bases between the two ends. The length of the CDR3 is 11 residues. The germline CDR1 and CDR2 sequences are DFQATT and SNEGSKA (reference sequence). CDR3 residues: CSATGNYGYTF. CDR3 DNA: TGCAGTGCCACGGGAAACTATGGCTACACCTTC.

CDR3 residues: CASRKGYTQYF. CDR3 DNA sequence: TGTGCCAGCAGAAAAGGGTATACGCAGTATTTT. The chain couples TRBV6-1 to TRBJ2-3; D is undetermined. The CDR3 sequence is 11 residues long. Germline CDR1 MNHNS, CDR2 SASEGT. Deletions cut 6 bases from V and 7 bases from J, with 8 bases between.

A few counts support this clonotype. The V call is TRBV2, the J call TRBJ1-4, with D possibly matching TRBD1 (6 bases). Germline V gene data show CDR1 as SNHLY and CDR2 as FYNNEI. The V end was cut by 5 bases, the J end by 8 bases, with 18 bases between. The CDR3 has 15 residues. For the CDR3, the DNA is TGTGCCAGCAGTCCCGAGGGGGGGGCTCCGGAAAAACTGTTTTTT. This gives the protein CASSPEGGAPEKLFF.

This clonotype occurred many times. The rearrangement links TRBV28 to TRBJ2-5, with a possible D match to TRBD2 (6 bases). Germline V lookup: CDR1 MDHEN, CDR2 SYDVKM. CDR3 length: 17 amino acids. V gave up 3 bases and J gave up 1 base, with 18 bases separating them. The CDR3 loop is CASSLLAGLWAQETQYF. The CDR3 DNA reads TGTGCCAGCAGTTTGCTGGCGGGACTCTGGGCCCAAGAGACCCAGTACTTC.

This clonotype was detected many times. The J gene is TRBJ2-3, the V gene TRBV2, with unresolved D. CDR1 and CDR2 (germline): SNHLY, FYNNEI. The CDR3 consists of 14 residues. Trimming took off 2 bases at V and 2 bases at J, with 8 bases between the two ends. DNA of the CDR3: TGTGCCAGCAGTGAATCTACTATCACAGATACGCAGTATTTT. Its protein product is CASSESTITDTQYF.

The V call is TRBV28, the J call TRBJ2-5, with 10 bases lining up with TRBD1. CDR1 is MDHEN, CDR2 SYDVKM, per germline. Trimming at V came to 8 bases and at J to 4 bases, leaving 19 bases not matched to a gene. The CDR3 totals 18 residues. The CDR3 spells CASSFRDRGPKGGETQYF. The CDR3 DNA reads TGTGCCAGCTCATTCCGGGACAGGGGCCCCAAGGGGGGAGAGACCCAGTACTTC.

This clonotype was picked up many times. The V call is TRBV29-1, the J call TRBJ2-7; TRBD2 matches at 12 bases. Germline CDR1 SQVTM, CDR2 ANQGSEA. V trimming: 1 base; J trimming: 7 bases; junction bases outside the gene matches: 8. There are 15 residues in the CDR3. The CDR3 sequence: CSVEGLAGGLEEQYF. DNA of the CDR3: TGCAGCGTTGAAGGCCTAGCGGGAGGGTTAGAAGAGCAGTACTTC.

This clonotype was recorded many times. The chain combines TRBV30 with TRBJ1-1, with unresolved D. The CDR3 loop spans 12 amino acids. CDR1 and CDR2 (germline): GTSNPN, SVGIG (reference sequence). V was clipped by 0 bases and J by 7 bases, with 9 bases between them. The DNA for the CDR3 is TGTGCCTGGAGTGTAACCCGGGGTGAAGCTTTCTTT. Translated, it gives CAWSVTRGEAFF.

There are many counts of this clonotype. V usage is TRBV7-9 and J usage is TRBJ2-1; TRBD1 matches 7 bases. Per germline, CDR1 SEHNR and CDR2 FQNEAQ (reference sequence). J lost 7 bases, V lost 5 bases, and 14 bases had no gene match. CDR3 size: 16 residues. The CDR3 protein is CASSRSEGAQINEQFF. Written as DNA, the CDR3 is TGTGCCAGCAGCCGATCCGAGGGGGCCCAAATTAATGAGCAGTTCTTC.

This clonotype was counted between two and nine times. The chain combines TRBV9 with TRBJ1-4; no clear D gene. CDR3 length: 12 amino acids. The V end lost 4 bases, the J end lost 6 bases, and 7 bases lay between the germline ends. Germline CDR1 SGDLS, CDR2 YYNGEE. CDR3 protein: CASSTPDEKLFF. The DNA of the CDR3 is TGTGCCAGCAGCACCCCGGATGAAAAACTGTTTTTT. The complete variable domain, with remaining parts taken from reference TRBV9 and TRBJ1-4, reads DSGVTQTPKHLITATGQRVTLRCSPRSGDLSVYWYQQSLDQGLQFLIQYYNGEERAKGNILERFSAQQFPDLHSELNLSSLELGDSALYFCASSTPDEKLFFGSGTQLSVL.